One and the same sample provided the 24 T cell receptor beta chains below, sequenced in a study of T-cell reconstitution after alpha-beta-depleted transplantation in children. As it was prepared, the TCRbeta library received unique molecular identifiers. TCRdb re-derived calls from the PCR reads in MiXCR, one entry per CDR3 protein. This sample has more than 200,000 distinct CDR3 sequences; more than 20% occur once, and the top ten carry 2.6%. This material consisted of PBMCs, taken before TCRalphabeta/CD19-depleted stem cell transplant. The receptor source for this set is a girl aged 2 to 9 with Fanconi anemia, due to receive a stem cell transplant.

This clonotype came up many times. At one end the junction does not follow the germline gene, possibly because of a read error. V usage is TRBV5-1 and J usage is TRBJ2-2, with D unclear. The germline CDR1 and CDR2 sequences are SGHRS and YFSETQ. This CDR3 has 15 residues. CDR3 in amino acids: CASSITGRNTEELFF. The CDR3 coding sequence is TGCGCCAGCAGCATCACGGGTCGTAACACCGAGGAGCTGTTTTTT.

The chain is built from TRBV5-1 and TRBJ2-3; D gene unclear. This CDR3 region has 11 residues. Germline V gives CDR1 SGHRS, CDR2 YFSETQ. Trimming removed 1 base from V and 7 bases from J, with 4 bases in between. The CDR3: CASSLIHTQYF. In DNA form, the CDR3 reads TGCGCCAGCAGCTTGATCCATACGCAGTATTTT.

This clonotype was seen ten or more times. The chain carries TRBV29-1 and TRBJ2-3; possibly TRBD1 or TRBD2 for D (6 bases each). The CDR3 consists of 13 residues. The germline gives CDR1 SQVTM, CDR2 ANQGSEA. The germline V and J ends were trimmed by 5 bases and 2 bases, with 11 bases remaining between them. CDR3 DNA sequence: TGCAGCGTTAGGGGGAGGACCACAGATACGCAGTATTTT. Protein product: CSVRGRTTDTQYF.

This clonotype was recorded a few times. The chain couples TRBV21-1 to TRBJ2-7; the tabulated D call, TRBD2, remains unverified against the DNA. TRBV21-1 is shown as a pseudogene. The CDR3 totals 16 residues. The CDR3 region has the DNA TGTGCCAGCAGCGGGACTACTCTAACTGACTCCTACGAGCAGTACTTC. Protein product: CASSGTTLTDSYEQYF.

This clonotype has ten or more counts. The gene calls are TRBV20-1 and TRBJ2-7, with TRBD2 matching 8 bases. Germline-derived CDR1 and CDR2 are DFQATT and SNEGSKA (reference sequence). V was clipped by 0 bases and J by 5 bases; unmatched bases: 9. The CDR3 is made up of 15 amino acids. The CDR3 loop is CSARDGTRIGDEQYF. CDR3 coding DNA: TGCAGTGCTAGAGACGGGACTAGAATAGGCGACGAGCAGTACTTC.

This rearrangement joins TRBV20-1 to TRBJ2-3, with 7 bases that match TRBD2. Germline lookup yields CDR1 DFQATT and CDR2 SNEGSKA (reference sequence). This CDR3 is 14 amino acids long. Trimming cost V 6 bases and J 1 base; bases outside gene matches: 7. The CDR3 here is CSATLGRGTDTQYF. Written as DNA, the CDR3 is TGCAGTGCCACCCTGGGGAGGGGCACAGATACGCAGTATTTT.

The gene calls are TRBV29-1 and TRBJ1-1, with 12 bases identical to TRBD1. The germline V gene has CDR1 SQVTM and CDR2 ANQGSEA. This CDR3 contains 16 residues. V shed 2 bases, J shed 5 bases, and the junction held 9 bases outside the gene matches. The CDR3 sequence: CSVERVGQGARTEAFF. CDR3 DNA sequence: TGCAGCGTTGAAAGAGTGGGACAGGGGGCCAGGACTGAAGCTTTCTTT.

This clonotype turned up a few times. V usage is TRBV20-1 and J usage is TRBJ1-6; D remains ambiguous. The CDR3 is made up of 11 amino acids. Trimming pared 4 bases from V and 18 bases from J, leaving 16 bases between. Germline-derived CDR1 and CDR2 are DFQATT and SNEGSKA (reference sequence). This CDR3 reads CSATPKVTPHF. The CDR3 DNA reads TGCAGTGCTACGCCCAAGGTCACACCCCACTTT.

The rearrangement uses TRBV25-1 and TRBJ2-3; 7 bases are shared with TRBD1. Unmatched junction bases numbered 9, after V lost 1 base and J lost 2 bases. The CDR3 is made up of 17 amino acids. Germline V gives CDR1 MGHDK, CDR2 SYGVNS. The CDR3 DNA reads TGTGCCAGCAGTGAATTGAGGACAGGCAGCTTCACAGATACGCAGTATTTT. It translates to CASSELRTGSFTDTQYF.

In this sample, this clonotype turned up once. The chain combines TRBV29-1 with TRBJ2-5; 13 bases align to TRBD2. Per germline, CDR1 SQVTM and CDR2 ANQGSEA. The CDR3 is made up of 14 amino acids. V shed 3 bases, J shed 2 bases, and the junction held 0 bases outside the gene matches. The chain's CDR3 is CSVEGLAGQETQYF. The CDR3 DNA reads TGCAGCGTTGAGGGACTAGCGGGGCAAGAGACCCAGTACTTC.

This chain joins TRBV28 and TRBJ1-2; no definite D call. The germline gives CDR1 MDHEN, CDR2 SYDVKM. Trimming left V 9 bases short and J 6 bases short, with 26 bases between. The CDR3 covers 16 residues. The DNA of the CDR3 is TGTGCCAGTCACCAGATAAAGTCGGGCAGAGTTAATGGCTACACCTTC. Translating it yields CASHQIKSGRVNGYTF.

For the CDR3, the DNA is TGTGCCAGCAGAAGTACGGGGGACTCCTACGAGCAGTACTTC. Residues: CASRSTGDSYEQYF. The chain is built from TRBV27 and TRBJ2-7; D perhaps matches TRBD2 (6 bases). The CDR3 length is 14 residues. V was cut by 6 bases and J by 0 bases, with 12 bases left in between. Germline CDR1 and CDR2: MNHEY and SMNVEV (reference sequence).

As for this clonotype: This may come from a read error, since a much larger clone is one base off. The chain employs TRBV11-2 and TRBJ2-4; the D is unclear. Germline V gene sequence: CDR1 SGHAT, CDR2 FQNNGV. V was cut by 0 bases and J by 10 bases, with 4 bases left in between. The CDR3 extends over 11 amino acids. The CDR3 loop reads CASSLEGIQYF. The CDR3 region has the DNA TGTGCCAGCAGCTTAGAGGGGATTCAGTACTTC.

Many counts were recorded for this clonotype. The chain uses TRBV29-1 and TRBJ2-1, with D possibly being TRBD2 (5 bases). The V end was cut by 7 bases, the J end by 6 bases, with 13 bases between. Germline V CDR1 and CDR2: SQVTM, ANQGSEA. The CDR3 contains 12 residues. The CDR3 DNA reads as TGCAGCGGACCCCGGGAAGGCAATGAGCAGTTCTTC. As protein: CSGPREGNEQFF.

The chain employs TRBV29-1 and TRBJ2-2, with a weak D call TRBD2 (5 bases). CDR1 SQVTM and CDR2 ANQGSEA come from the germline V gene. Trimming took off 2 bases at V and 0 bases at J, with 7 bases between the two ends. This CDR3 has 14 residues. CDR3: CSVESSPNTGELFF. The CDR3 bases are TGCAGCGTTGAATCTAGCCCGAACACCGGGGAGCTGTTTTTT.

This clonotype showed up many times. V gene TRBV30 combines with J gene TRBJ2-1; 10 bases are a match to TRBD2. Germline V gives CDR1 GTSNPN, CDR2 SVGIG (reference sequence). V lost 4 bases and J lost 3; bases outside the gene matches: 12. The CDR3 has 17 residues. The CDR3 DNA reads as TGTGCCTGGAAAGGGGGGTTACTAGCGGGGATCTACAATGAGCAGTTCTTC. Protein sequence: CAWKGGLLAGIYNEQFF. Using reference TRBV30 and TRBJ2-1 for the parts outside the CDR3, the full variable domain is SQTIHQWPATLVQPVGSPLSLECTVEGTSNPNLYWYRQAAGRGLQLLFYSVGIGQISSEVPQNLSASRPQDRQFILSSKKLLLSDSGFYLCAWKGGLLAGIYNEQFFGPGTRLTVL.

This clonotype was detected many times. The V gene is TRBV20-1, the J gene TRBJ2-5; 12 nucleotides agree with TRBD2. CDR1 DFQATT and CDR2 SNEGSKA come from the germline V gene (reference sequence). Unmatched junction bases numbered 13, after V lost 6 bases and J lost 2 bases. CDR3 length: 17 residues. Here the CDR3 reads CSADASGRAPYQETQYF. The CDR3 DNA follows: TGCAGTGCGGACGCTAGCGGGAGGGCCCCTTATCAAGAGACCCAGTACTTC.

At least ten counts were recorded for this clonotype. The CDR3 here is CASSQATGHTGELFF. The DNA of the CDR3 is TGTGCCAGCAGCCAAGCTACAGGTCACACCGGGGAGCTGTTTTTT. The chain has TRBV4-2 and TRBJ2-2, with a weak D call TRBD1 (5 bases). The CDR3 length is 15 residues. Germline V gene lookup returns CDR1 LGHNA and CDR2 YNFKEQ. V lost 1 base, J lost 3 bases, and 9 bases lay in between.

The table lists this clonotype with a few counts. The chain has TRBV20-1 and TRBJ2-7, with D possibly being TRBD1 or TRBD2 (5 bases each). Germline CDR1 is DFQATT and CDR2 is SNEGSKA (reference sequence). CDR3 length: 14 residues. V lost 6 bases to trimming and J lost 3 bases, with 18 bases between them. In nucleotides, the CDR3 is TGCAGTGCACTTGGGACGGACGTTAACTACGAGCAGTACTTC. Residues: CSALGTDVNYEQYF.

The chain recombines TRBV9 with TRBJ2-3; D might be TRBD1 or TRBD2, each matching 5 bases. V was pared by 2 bases and J by 3 bases, with 19 bases between. The CDR3 length is 17 residues. The germline V gene has CDR1 SGDLS and CDR2 YYNGEE. CDR3 bases: TGTGCCAGCAGCGTTAGTCCCCCCACGGGGCTAACAGATACGCAGTATTTT. It translates to CASSVSPPTGLTDTQYF.

Concerning this clonotype: It may be a read error: a sequence one base away is much more abundant. J is TRBJ2-1 and V is TRBV12-3 or TRBV12-4; D uncertain. The CDR3 totals 12 residues. This chain's CDR3 is CARSLPFRLKFF. The CDR3 DNA is TGTGCCAGAAGTTTACCCTTTAGACTGAAGTTCTTC.

The chain employs TRBV25-1 and TRBJ2-1, with TRBD2 identical over 8 bases. Trimming removed 2 bases from V and 10 bases from J; junction bases left unmatched: 7. The CDR3 runs 14 residues. Germline V lookup: CDR1 MGHDK, CDR2 SYGVNS. CDR3 residues: CASSEIGPSGEQFF. The CDR3 DNA follows: TGTGCCAGCAGTGAAATAGGCCCTAGCGGGGAGCAGTTCTTC.

This clonotype occurred many times. The V and J genes are TRBV6-4 and TRBJ2-2; D could derive from TRBD1 or TRBD2 (5 bases each). CDR1 and CDR2 (germline): MRHNA, SNTAGT. This CDR3 spans 16 amino acids. V was trimmed by 8 bases and J by 2 bases, leaving 18 bases between them. Here the CDR3 DNA reads TGTGCCAGCTCGAAAGGAATCGGGGCCAACACCGGGGAGCTGTTTTTT. Residues: CASSKGIGANTGELFF.

The gene calls are TRBV2 and TRBJ2-3; D remains unclear. The CDR3 spans 10 residues. V was cut by 3 bases and J by 8 bases, with 3 bases left in between. Germline assignment: CDR1 SNHLY and CDR2 FYNNEI. The chain's CDR3 is CASSDSTQYF. The CDR3 nucleotides read TGTGCCAGCAGTGATAGTACGCAGTATTTT.